This T cell receptor (beta chain) came from a study of identical twins. General study findings and limits: Abundant cord blood beta clonotypes carried fewer insertions; memory repertoires showed none. Sequences that were beta out-of-frame showed weaker excess twin sharing. Modelling approaches yielded underestimates of out-of-frame TCR alpha sharing between monozygotic twins. Analyses of zero insertions could be partly confounded by invariant MAIT and iNKT cells.

This clonotype was picked up a small number of times. Its cognate antigen is unknown. TCRdb reprocessed the 5' RACE reads with MiXCR, giving one entry per CDR3 protein. The data contain roughly 1.6 million distinct CDR3 sequences, roughly a third of them singletons. Sequencing was performed on cord blood. The origin of this receptor is a newborn girl in good health.

The CDR3 loop reads CASFRTSGSEQFF. DNA of the CDR3: TGTGCCAGCTTCCGGACTAGCGGTTCTGAGCAGTTCTTC. The chain employs TRBV6-5 and TRBJ2-1, with 10 positions matching TRBD2. This CDR3 region has 13 residues. Germline CDR1 reads MNHEY; CDR2 reads SVGAGI. The V and J ends lost 8 bases and 9 bases, in that order; junction bases with no gene match: 7.